The 9 T cell receptor beta chains below come from one sample, sequenced in a study of blood T cell repertoires in COVID-19. Generated by immunoSEQ multiplex PCR, the TCRdb table keeps only in-frame clones and is missing some. The sample has under 250,000 clones, 92% seen once. Input material: peripheral blood. These receptors came from a man in his sixties with COVID-19, enrolled during active disease.

In its sample, this clone was seen once. The rearrangement joins TRBV28 to TRBJ2-3; 7 nucleotides line up with TRBD2. CDR1 is MDHEN, CDR2 SYDVKM, per germline. V dropped 7 bases and J dropped 0; count of bases not matched to a gene: 4. CDR3 length: 14 residues. The CDR3 sequence is CASTSAGSTDTQYF. CDR3 DNA sequence: TGTGCCAGCACCTCAGCGGGGAGCACAGATACGCAGTATTTT. The full variable domain, rest sourced from reference TRBV28 and TRBJ2-3, is DVKVTQSSRYLVKRTGEKVFLECVQDMDHENMFWYRQDPGLGLRLIYFSYDVKMKEKGDIPEGYSVSREKKERFSLILESASTNQTSMYLCASTSAGSTDTQYFGPGTRLTVL.

The chain employs TRBV27 and TRBJ2-2; D might be TRBD2 (6 bases). The CDR3 consists of 16 residues. Germline values: CDR1 MNHEY, CDR2 SMNVEV (reference sequence). V was pared by 6 bases and J by 6 bases, with 20 bases between. In DNA, the CDR3 is TGTGCCAGCAGACCTCCCGGGGCAGGGACTGCCGGGGAGCTGTTTTTT. Amino acids: CASRPPGAGTAGELFF.

This chain uses TRBV7-6 with TRBJ2-7; possibly TRBD1 for D (6 bases). This CDR3 contains 12 residues. V was cut by 8 bases and J by 2 bases, with 10 bases left in between. From germline, CDR1 is SGHVS and CDR2 FNYEAQ. CDR3 coding DNA: TGTGCCAGCGCTACAGGGCCCTACGAGCAGTACTTC. It yields the protein CASATGPYEQYF.

This sequence joins TRBV7-9 and TRBJ1-6; TRBD1 might be the D (5 bases). Germline V gene data show CDR1 as SEHNR and CDR2 as FQNEAQ (reference sequence). V was shortened by 5 bases and J by 7 bases, with 9 bases between the two germline ends. CDR3 size: 13 residues. In nucleotides, the CDR3 is TGTGCCAGCAGCATCCGACAGAATTCACCCCTCCACTTT. Its protein is CASSIRQNSPLHF.

The sample holds one count of this clone. The V and J genes are TRBV6-1 and TRBJ2-7, with 11 bases fitting TRBD1. The CDR3 has 18 amino acids. Per germline, CDR1 MNHNS and CDR2 SASEGT. Trimming at V came to 3 bases and at J to 2 bases, leaving 12 bases not matched to a gene. The CDR3 DNA is TGTGCCAGCAGTGATAGAGCCTATCCGGGACAGGGGGCCTACGAGCAGTACTTC. Residues: CASSDRAYPGQGAYEQYF.

This chain links TRBV6-2 or TRBV6-3 with TRBJ2-3; no reliable D call. The germline V gene has CDR1 MNHEY and CDR2 SVGEGT. The CDR3 totals 14 residues. The V and J ends lost 0 bases and 6 bases respectively, with 10 bases between them. The CDR3 is CASSYSTSPDTQYF. In DNA, the CDR3 is TGTGCCAGCAGTTACTCAACTTCCCCCGATACGCAGTATTTT.

The rearrangement joins TRBV29-1 to TRBJ2-7, with 13 bases matching TRBD2. Unmatched junction bases numbered 9, after V lost 1 base and J lost 6 bases. Germline CDR1 reads SQVTM; CDR2 reads ANQGSEA. The CDR3 contains 16 residues. Written as DNA, the CDR3 is TGCAGCGTTGAAGGGACTAGCGGGAGATTCGGCTCCGAGCAGTACTTC. Residues: CSVEGTSGRFGSEQYF.

This chain links TRBV2 with TRBJ2-5, with TRBD1 matching 11 bases. The CDR3 contains 15 residues. V shed 4 bases and J 5 bases; nucleotides not matched to a gene: 6. Germline V gene sequence: CDR1 SNHLY, CDR2 FYNNEI. Here the CDR3 reads CASSGPGQGGETQYF. The CDR3 DNA reads TGTGCCAGCAGTGGACCGGGACAGGGGGGGGAGACCCAGTACTTC. The whole variable domain, remainder taken from reference TRBV2 and TRBJ2-5, is EPEVTQTPSHQVTQMGQEVILRCVPISNHLYFYWYRQILGQKVEFLVSFYNNEISEKSEIFDDQFSVERPDGSNFTLKIRSTKLEDSAMYFCASSGPGQGGETQYFGPGTRLLVL.

This chain connects TRBV7-2 to TRBJ1-5, with 8 positions matching TRBD1. After removal of 5 bases from V and 9 bases from J, the junction contained 6 bases not matched to a gene. This CDR3 region has 13 residues. Germline values: CDR1 SGHTA, CDR2 FQGNSA. For the CDR3, the DNA is TGTGCCAGCAGCATAGGACAGGGCAGGCCCCAGCATTTT. It encodes CASSIGQGRPQHF.